These 27 T cell receptor beta chains came from one sample sequenced in a study of blood T cell repertoires in COVID-19. TCRdb's copy holds only in-frame clones and misses some; the assay was immunoSEQ multiplex PCR. The data contain 200,000 or so clones, about 90% of them singletons. The sequenced sample was PBMCs or T cells enriched from blood (not recorded which). These receptors were taken from a woman in her twenties or thirties who had been exposed to COVID-19.

The chain combines TRBV7-4 with TRBJ2-1, with D tentatively TRBD2 (5 bases). Germline values: CDR1 SGHVT, CDR2 SQSDAQ. The CDR3 consists of 15 residues. With 3 bases removed from V and 2 bases from J, the gap between germline ends came to 11 bases. In DNA, the CDR3 is TGTGCCAGCAGCTTTTGGCTAGCCACCTACAATGAGCAGTTCTTC. Residues: CASSFWLATYNEQFF.

V gene TRBV9 combines with J gene TRBJ1-5, with 7 bases that match TRBD1. Germline CDR1 and CDR2: SGDLS and YYNGEE. This CDR3 has 15 amino acids. V gave up 0 bases and J gave up 6 bases; unmatched junction bases: 6. The CDR3 protein is CASSVAGGQGQPQHF. The CDR3 nucleotides read TGTGCCAGCAGCGTAGCAGGGGGGCAAGGTCAGCCCCAGCATTTT.

The V and J genes are TRBV27 and TRBJ1-4; tentatively, D is TRBD1 (5 bases). V was clipped by 8 bases and J by 10 bases, with 23 bases between them. The CDR3 is 15 residues long. CDR1 and CDR2 from the germline V gene are MNHEY and SMNVEV (reference sequence). CDR3 amino acids: CASSQGSNVFGKLFF. The CDR3 nucleotides are TGTGCCAGCTCCCAGGGATCCAACGTTTTTGGAAAACTGTTTTTT.

This clone was counted once. This chain's CDR3 is CASSTSGTDDRRDQPQHF. The CDR3 bases are TGTGCCAGCTCAACTTCCGGGACAGATGATCGGCGGGATCAGCCCCAGCATTTT. The chain employs TRBV18 and TRBJ1-5; 7 bases align to TRBD1. The CDR3 covers 18 residues. V lost 5 bases, J lost 5 bases, and 18 bases stayed unmatched. The germline V gene encodes CDR1 KGHSH and CDR2 LQKENI.

V gene TRBV6-5 combines with J gene TRBJ1-2, with a possible D match to TRBD1 (5 bases). V was shortened by 6 bases and J by 2 bases, with 10 bases between the two germline ends. Germline CDR1 MNHEY, CDR2 SVGAGI. This CDR3 spans 13 amino acids. CDR3 sequence reads: CASRRRANYGYTF. In nucleotides, the CDR3 is TGTGCCAGCAGACGCAGGGCGAACTATGGCTACACCTTC.

The V gene is TRBV4-1, the J gene TRBJ1-2, with D perhaps TRBD1 (6 bases). From germline, CDR1 is MGHRA and CDR2 YSYEKL. V was trimmed by 8 bases and J by 4 bases, leaving 20 bases between them. This CDR3 contains 15 residues. The CDR3 DNA is TGCGCCAGCCGACACATGGGGGGGGCGGCCTATGGCTACACCTTC. This translates into CASRHMGGAAYGYTF.

The DNA for the CDR3 is TGTGCCAGCAGTGAGCACGGACAGGGTTATCAGCCCCAGCATTTT. The encoded protein is CASSEHGQGYQPQHF. V usage is TRBV6-1 and J usage is TRBJ1-5; 8 bases fit TRBD1. The J segment lost 5 bases and the V segment lost 3 bases, leaving 6 bases of the junction unmatched. The CDR3 is made up of 15 amino acids. The germline V gene has CDR1 MNHNS and CDR2 SASEGT.

CDR3 nucleotides: TGCGCCAGCAGAACTACCCCCGGGACAGCCTCTGGAAACACCATATATTTT. Translated, it gives CASRTTPGTASGNTIYF. V and J are TRBV10-2 and TRBJ1-3, with 7 bases fitting TRBD1. With V trimmed by 6 bases and J by 0 bases, 11 bases remained unmatched. The germline V gene has CDR1 WSHSY and CDR2 SAAADI. The CDR3 totals 17 residues.

The V and J genes are TRBV19 and TRBJ1-1; TRBD1 agrees at 10 bases. With V trimmed by 2 bases and J by 2 bases, 11 bases remained unmatched. Looked up from germline, CDR1 is LNHDA and CDR2 is SQIVND (reference sequence). The CDR3 sequence is 18 residues long. DNA of the CDR3: TGTGCCAGTAGTATATCGTTTCCGGGACAGGGGATAAACACTGAAGCTTTCTTT. Translating gives CASSISFPGQGINTEAFF.

The V gene is TRBV24-1, the J gene TRBJ2-3; 7 nucleotides match TRBD1. V dropped 3 bases and J dropped 0; count of bases not matched to a gene: 5. CDR1 is KGHDR, CDR2 SFDVKD, per germline. CDR3 length equals 16 residues. The CDR3 coding sequence is TGTGCCACCAGTGATACCGGGACAGCTAGCACAGATACGCAGTATTTT. It translates to CATSDTGTASTDTQYF.

The chain carries TRBV4-1 and TRBJ2-7, with D possibly TRBD2 on 5 matching bases. V lost 1 base to trimming and J lost 3 bases, with 13 bases between them. This CDR3 comprises 15 residues. Germline lookup yields CDR1 MGHRA and CDR2 YSYEKL. The CDR3 loop reads CASSQVGPGIYEQYF. The CDR3 bases are TGCGCCAGCAGCCAAGTCGGTCCGGGGATCTACGAGCAGTACTTC.

This clone was counted once. The chain joins TRBV5-1 to TRBJ2-7, with D perhaps matching TRBD2 (7 bases). The V end was cut by 4 bases, the J end by 6 bases, with 17 bases between. Germline CDR1 SGHRS, CDR2 YFSETQ. The CDR3 extends over 14 amino acids. CDR3 loop: CASSPRGGAGEQYF. DNA of the CDR3: TGCGCCAGCAGCCCTCGTGGGGGGGCAGGCGAGCAGTACTTC.

The rearrangement uses TRBV19 and TRBJ2-5; tentatively, D is TRBD1 (7 bases). Trimming took 7 bases from V and 4 from J, leaving 22 bases between them. The CDR3 is 16 amino acids. Germline V lookup: CDR1 LNHDA, CDR2 SQIVND (reference sequence). CDR3 residues: CASKKGGTGEGETQYF. CDR3 in DNA: TGTGCCAGTAAGAAGGGGGGTACAGGGGAAGGAGAGACCCAGTACTTC.

The sample holds a few counts of this clone. The rearrangement joins TRBV5-6 to TRBJ2-3; no clear D gene. The CDR3 is 15 amino acids. V was shortened by 0 bases and J by 2 bases, with 10 bases between the two germline ends. CDR1 and CDR2 (germline): SGHDT, YYEEEE. The CDR3 region has the DNA TGTGCCAGCAGCTTGGACGGCGGTTCCACAGATACGCAGTATTTT. Translated, it gives CASSLDGGSTDTQYF. Full variable domain (outside the CDR3, taken from reference TRBV5-6 and TRBJ2-3): DAGVTQSPTHLIKTRGQQVTLRCSPKSGHDTVSWYQQALGQGPQFIFQYYEEEERQRGNFPDRFSGHQFPNYSSELNVNALLLGDSALYLCASSLDGGSTDTQYFGPGTRLTVL.

The chain joins TRBV7-2 to TRBJ1-2; possibly TRBD1 for D (6 bases). In germline, CDR1 is SGHTA, CDR2 FQGNSA. Trimming took off 4 bases at V and 7 bases at J, with 13 bases between the two ends. The CDR3 sequence is 13 residues long. The CDR3 is CASSSPQGLGYTF. The CDR3 nucleotides read TGTGCCAGCAGCTCCCCTCAGGGGCTTGGCTACACCTTC.

This clone came up many times. This same CDR3 is encoded by further DNA sequences in the sample. This chain links TRBV5-1 with TRBJ2-3; no reliable D call. V lost 0 bases and J 1 base, leaving 3 bases between the germline ends. Germline loops: CDR1 SGHRS, CDR2 YFSETQ. The CDR3 runs to 13 residues. CDR3 sequence: CASSLAGTDTQYF. CDR3 DNA: TGCGCCAGCAGCTTGGCGGGCACAGATACGCAGTATTTT.

The chain carries TRBV5-1 and TRBJ2-3; a possible D gene is TRBD2 (5 bases). The ends were cut back, 6 bases at V and 0 bases at J, with 11 bases in the middle. The CDR3 runs 14 residues. The germline V gene encodes CDR1 SGHRS and CDR2 YFSETQ. The CDR3 loop is CASKIVASTDTQYF. In DNA, the CDR3 is TGCGCCAGCAAGATAGTAGCGAGCACAGATACGCAGTATTTT.

This chain connects TRBV7-8 to TRBJ1-2, with 7 bases aligning to TRBD1. With 4 bases clipped from V and 8 bases from J, the junction kept 7 bases outside the gene matches. CDR3 length: 13 amino acids. Germline V lookup: CDR1 SGHVS, CDR2 FQNEAQ. The CDR3 here is CASSSRDSRGYTF. CDR3 sequence (DNA): TGTGCCAGCAGCTCGCGGGACAGTCGCGGCTACACCTTC.

This clone showed up just once. The CDR3, as DNA: TGTGCCAGCAGCTTGCCGGGACAAACGAACACTGAAGCTTTCTTT. The encoded protein is CASSLPGQTNTEAFF. The chain couples TRBV5-4 to TRBJ1-1; the D gene is possibly TRBD1 (6 bases). Germline CDR1 reads SGHNT; CDR2 reads YYREEE (reference sequence). V was cut by 1 base and J by 1 base, with 11 bases left in between. This CDR3 has 15 amino acids.

The chain is built from TRBV24-1 and TRBJ2-3, with 12 bases identical to TRBD1. In germline, CDR1 is KGHDR, CDR2 SFDVKD. The CDR3 has 18 residues. The ends lost 1 base at V and 4 bases at J; junction bases unmatched: 8. The CDR3 nucleotides read TGTGCCACCAGTGATTTAGGGACAGGGGGCTTAGTAGCAGATACGCAGTATTTT. Amino acid sequence: CATSDLGTGGLVADTQYF.

The genes are TRBV19 and TRBJ1-2; TRBD1 might be the D (6 bases). CDR1 and CDR2 from the germline V gene are LNHDA and SQIVND (reference sequence). V was clipped by 6 bases and J by 1 base, with 15 bases between them. CDR3 length equals 15 residues. CDR3 DNA: TGTGCCAGTAGCCAACAGGGAAACTTTAACTATGGCTACACCTTC. Its protein is CASSQQGNFNYGYTF.

The chain carries TRBV2 and TRBJ1-5; 10 bases are shared with TRBD1. CDR3 size: 15 residues. Trimming cost V 5 bases and J 2 bases; bases outside gene matches: 3. CDR1 and CDR2 (germline): SNHLY, FYNNEI. CDR3 DNA: TGTGCCAGCAGTCAGGACAGGGGGGGCAATCAGCCCCAGCATTTT. It specifies CASSQDRGGNQPQHF. Full variable domain (rest looked up from reference TRBV2 and TRBJ1-5): EPEVTQTPSHQVTQMGQEVILRCVPISNHLYFYWYRQILGQKVEFLVSFYNNEISEKSEIFDDQFSVERPDGSNFTLKIRSTKLEDSAMYFCASSQDRGGNQPQHFGDGTRLSIL.

This clone was observed a single time. V gene TRBV15 combines with J gene TRBJ1-2; 7 positions match TRBD1. The CDR3 spans 15 residues. The J segment lost 8 bases and the V segment lost 0 bases, leaving 9 bases of the junction unmatched. Germline lookup yields CDR1 LNHNV and CDR2 YYDKDF (reference sequence). The CDR3 bases are TGTGCCACCAGCAGAGAACGGACAGGCGAAAGGGGCTACACCTTC. Its protein is CATSRERTGERGYTF.

CDR3 in amino acids: CASSRTGVSEAFF. The CDR3 nucleotides are TGTGCCAGCAGCCGTACAGGGGTGAGTGAAGCTTTCTTT. The chain carries TRBV7-9 and TRBJ1-1, with 7 bases aligning to TRBD1. The CDR3 extends over 13 amino acids. V dropped 5 bases and J dropped 7; count of bases not matched to a gene: 7. Germline V lookup: CDR1 SEHNR, CDR2 FQNEAQ (reference sequence). Drawing the rest from reference TRBV7-9 and TRBJ1-1, the complete variable domain is DTGVSQNPRHKITKRGQNVTFRCDPISEHNRLYWYRQTLGQGPEFLTYFQNEAQLEKSRLLSDRFSAERPKGSFSTLEIQRTEQGDSAMYLCASSRTGVSEAFFGQGTRLTVV.

V gene TRBV5-1 combines with J gene TRBJ2-3, with D possibly matching TRBD2 (5 bases). Germline V lookup: CDR1 SGHRS, CDR2 YFSETQ. This CDR3 contains 13 residues. V shed 0 bases and J shed 5 bases, with 7 bases lying between them. The CDR3 nucleotides read TGCGCCAGCAGCTTGGAAGGAGGAGATACGCAGTATTTT. It is translated as CASSLEGGDTQYF.

The rearrangement links TRBV18 to TRBJ1-3; D unclear. The CDR3 sequence is 16 residues long. V was pared by 2 bases and J by 0 bases, with 11 bases between. CDR1 is KGHSH, CDR2 LQKENI, per germline. The CDR3 DNA reads as TGTGCCAGCTCACCAAACGTCGAGAGCTCTGGAAACACCATATATTTT. It is translated as CASSPNVESSGNTIYF. The full variable domain, in which reference TRBV18 and TRBJ1-3 provide the parts outside the CDR3, is NAGVMQNPRHLVRRRGQEARLRCSPMKGHSHVYWYRQLPEEGLKFMVYLQKENIIDESGMPKERFSAEFPKEGPSILRIQQVVRGDSAAYFCASSPNVESSGNTIYFGEGSWLTVV.

This sequence joins TRBV6-2 or TRBV6-3 and TRBJ1-5, with D perhaps TRBD1 (6 bases). In germline, CDR1 is MNHEY, CDR2 SVGEGT. This CDR3 has 18 amino acids. V lost 2 bases and J 0 bases, leaving 17 bases between the germline ends. The CDR3 DNA reads TGTGCCAGCAGTTACCGGGGGGCAAGTCCCCTTAGCAATCAGCCCCAGCATTTT. It specifies CASSYRGASPLSNQPQHF.